These T cell receptor beta chains were read from a single sample in a study of control samples from healthy donors and cancer patients. Libraries were prepared by immunoSEQ multiplex PCR; TCRdb keeps only in-frame clonotypes and omits some of them. The data contain 90,000 to 130,000 clones, roughly four fifths of them singletons. Sequencing was performed on blood. These receptors originate from a man younger than 35 in good health. CDR3s include the opening cysteine and the closing phenylalanine or tryptophan. A D gene is named only where the DNA matches it firmly. Size tells how often a clone was seen (once, few, many) or the class of an expanded clone, and some rows leave it out.

clone_size	d_call	v_call	j_call	cdr3_length	cdr3_nt	cdr3_aa
-	-	TRBV28	TRBJ1-5	16	TGTGCCAGCAGCCCTCAGGGACACATAGGCAATCAGCCCCAGCATTTT	CASSPQGHIGNQPQHF
once	-	TRBV2	TRBJ1-2	12	TGTGCCACCTCTCTCGAAGCCTATGGCTACACCTTC	CATSLEAYGYTF
-	-	TRBV7-9	TRBJ1-1	12	TGTGCCAGCAGCCGATCTGAGGGGAGAGCTTTCTTT	CASSRSEGRAFF
-	-	TRBV14	TRBJ1-2	15	TGTGCCAGCAGCCAAGATCTTGGCGGCTTCTATGGCTACACCTTC	CASSQDLGGFYGYTF
-	-	TRBV3-1/TRBV3-2	TRBJ2-4	16	TGTGCCAGCAGCCAAGGATGGGCCGGGGCCAAAAACATTCAGTACTTC	CASSQGWAGAKNIQYF
-	TRBD1	TRBV18	TRBJ2-2	15	TGTGCCAGCTCACCTTCCAGGGGGCGCACCGGGGAGCTGTTTTTT	CASSPSRGRTGELFF
-	-	TRBV5-1	TRBJ2-3	14	TGCGCCAGCAGCTTGTCAGGGTGGACAGATACGCAGTATTTT	CASSLSGWTDTQYF
-	-	TRBV5-6	TRBJ2-7	13	TGTGCCAGCAGCTTGAGGAACAGCTACGAGCAGTACTTC	CASSLRNSYEQYF
-	TRBD1	TRBV5-5	TRBJ2-1	14	TGTGCCAGCGGGGGACAGTTAACCTACAATGAGCAGTTCTTC	CASGGQLTYNEQFF
-	TRBD1	TRBV11-3	TRBJ2-1	13	TGTGCCAGCAGCTTAGATCGGGACAGAGAGCAGTTCTTC	CASSLDRDREQFF
-	-	TRBV6-2/TRBV6-3	TRBJ1-5	15	TGTGCCAGCAGTTACTTGGGCAGAAGCAATCAGCCCCAGCATTTT	CASSYLGRSNQPQHF
-	-	TRBV4-1	TRBJ1-4	14	TGCGCCAGCAGCCCCGCCCCGGCGGGTGAAAAACTGTTTTTT	CASSPAPAGEKLFF
-	TRBD1	TRBV19	TRBJ1-5	17	TGTGCCAGTAGTATAGTAGGAGGACAGGATAGCAATCAGCCCCAGCATTTT	CASSIVGGQDSNQPQHF
-	-	TRBV29-1	TRBJ2-1	16	TGCAGCGTTGAAGATGGTGCTACGAGCTCCTACAATGAGCAGTTCTTC	CSVEDGATSSYNEQFF
few	TRBD2	TRBV7-9	TRBJ2-3	13	TGTGCCAGCCGCGGGGGGCGTACAGATACGCAGTATTTT	CASRGGRTDTQYF
-	-	TRBV27	TRBJ1-6	13	TGTGCCAGCAGTTTTAACGGGGGTTCACCCCTCCACTTT	CASSFNGGSPLHF
-	-	TRBV2	TRBJ2-3	14	TGTGCCAGCACGGGGGCGGCTGGGACAGATACGCAGTATTTT	CASTGAAGTDTQYF
-	TRBD1	TRBV2	TRBJ2-5	14	TGTGCCAGCAGAAGGACAGGGGCAGGGGAGACCCAGTACTTC	CASRRTGAGETQYF
few	TRBD1	TRBV2	TRBJ1-6	15	TGTGCCAGCAGGGACTACAGGGGCTATAATTCACCCCTCCACTTT	CASRDYRGYNSPLHF
-	TRBD1	TRBV9	TRBJ1-1	15	TGTGCCAGCAGTCCGAACAGGGGGCTATACACTGAAGCTTTCTTT	CASSPNRGLYTEAFF
-	-	TRBV5-1	TRBJ1-2	14	TGCGCCAGCAGCACACTGGACAGCACTGGGGGCTACACCTTC	CASSTLDSTGGYTF
once	-	TRBV6-2/TRBV6-3	TRBJ2-3	15	TGTGCCAGCAGTTACCTCCGATCGATCCCAGATACGCAGTATTTT	CASSYLRSIPDTQYF
-	-	TRBV29-1	TRBJ1-3	11	TGCAGCGCCCACACCGGGGTTTCCATATATTTT	CSAHTGVSIYF
-	-	TRBV5-1	TRBJ2-7	14	TGCGCCAGCAGCTTGGGGGCCACTATTAACGAGCAGTACTTC	CASSLGATINEQYF
-	-	TRBV18	TRBJ1-1	13	TGTGCCAGCTCAGAAACTCGGGGCACTGAAGCTTTCTTT	CASSETRGTEAFF
-	-	TRBV24-1	TRBJ1-2	14	TGTGCCACCAGTGACACAGGCAGGGTCGAAGGCTACACCTTC	CATSDTGRVEGYTF
-	-	TRBV7-9	TRBJ1-6	17	TGTGCCAGCAGCCCATACCAAATCTGGGGACATTTCTCCCCCCTCCACTTT	CASSPYQIWGHFSPLHF
-	TRBD1	TRBV6-2/TRBV6-3	TRBJ2-7	14	TGTGCCAGCAGTTTTGGACAGGGACCCTACGAGCAGTACTTC	CASSFGQGPYEQYF
-	TRBD1	TRBV11-2	TRBJ1-6	15	TGTGCCAGCAGCCTGGACAGGGGGCCTAATTCACCCCTCCACTTT	CASSLDRGPNSPLHF
-	-	TRBV30	TRBJ1-2	15	TGTGCCTGGAGTTTAGTAGGGGCCGGGGACTATGGCTACACCTTC	CAWSLVGAGDYGYTF
-	-	TRBV5-6	TRBJ2-4	16	TGTGCCAGCAGCCCGGACTCCTTTAGGGCCAAAAACATTCAGTACTTC	CASSPDSFRAKNIQYF
-	-	TRBV30	TRBJ1-2	11	TGTGCCTGGGACCTGGGCTGGGGCTACACCTTC	CAWDLGWGYTF
-	-	TRBV5-4	TRBJ1-5	14	TGTGCCAGCAGCTTGGCAGGGGGCAATCAGCCCCAGCATTTT	CASSLAGGNQPQHF
-	TRBD1	TRBV28	TRBJ2-3	17	TGTGCCAGCAGTTCGACTTCCGGGACAGGGTGGGAAGATACGCAGTATTTT	CASSSTSGTGWEDTQYF
-	-	TRBV2	TRBJ1-2	12	TGTGCCAGCAGTGTCCCGGGGGGTGGCTACACCTTC	CASSVPGGGYTF
-	-	TRBV6-2/TRBV6-3	TRBJ1-2	12	TGTGCCAGCAGTTACTTTTATTTGGGCTACACCTTC	CASSYFYLGYTF
-	-	TRBV30	TRBJ2-3	12	TGTGCCTGGATGAGACAGACAGATACGCAGTATTTT	CAWMRQTDTQYF
once	-	TRBV27	TRBJ1-2	15	TGTGCCAGCAGTTTAAGCATGACTGGGGTTGGAGGCTACACCTTC	CASSLSMTGVGGYTF
few	-	TRBV7-2	TRBJ2-3	11	TGTGCCAGCAGCACCGGGGATACGCAGTATTTT	CASSTGDTQYF
-	-	TRBV30	TRBJ1-4	12	TGTGCCTGGAGCCCCCACAATGAAAAACTGTTTTTT	CAWSPHNEKLFF
-	-	TRBV3-1/TRBV3-2	TRBJ2-1	15	TGTGCCAGCAGCCAACTAATGGGCCGTTACAATGAGCAGTTCTTC	CASSQLMGRYNEQFF